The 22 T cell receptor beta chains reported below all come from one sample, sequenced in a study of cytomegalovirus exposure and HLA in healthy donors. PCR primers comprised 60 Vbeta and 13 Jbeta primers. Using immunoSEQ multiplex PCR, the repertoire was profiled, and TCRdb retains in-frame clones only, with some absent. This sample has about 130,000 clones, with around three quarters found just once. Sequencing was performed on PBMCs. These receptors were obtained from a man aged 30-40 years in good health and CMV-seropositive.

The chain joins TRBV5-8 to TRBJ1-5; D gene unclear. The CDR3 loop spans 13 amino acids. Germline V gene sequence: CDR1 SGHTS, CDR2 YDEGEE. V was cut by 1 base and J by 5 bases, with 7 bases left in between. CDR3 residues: CASSLNLDQPQHF. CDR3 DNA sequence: TGTGCCAGCAGCTTGAACTTAGATCAGCCCCAGCATTTT.

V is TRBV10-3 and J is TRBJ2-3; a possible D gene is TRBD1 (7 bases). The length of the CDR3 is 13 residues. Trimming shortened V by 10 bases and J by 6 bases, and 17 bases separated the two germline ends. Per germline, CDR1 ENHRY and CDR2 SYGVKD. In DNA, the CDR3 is TGTGCCACCAGGAGGGGGCCCGAGGATACGCAGTATTTT. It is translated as CATRRGPEDTQYF.

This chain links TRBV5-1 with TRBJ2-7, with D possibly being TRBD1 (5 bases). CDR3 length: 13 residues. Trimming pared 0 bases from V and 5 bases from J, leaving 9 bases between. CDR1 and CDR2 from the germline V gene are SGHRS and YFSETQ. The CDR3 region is CASSLARENEQYF. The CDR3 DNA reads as TGCGCCAGCAGCTTGGCCAGGGAAAACGAGCAGTACTTC.

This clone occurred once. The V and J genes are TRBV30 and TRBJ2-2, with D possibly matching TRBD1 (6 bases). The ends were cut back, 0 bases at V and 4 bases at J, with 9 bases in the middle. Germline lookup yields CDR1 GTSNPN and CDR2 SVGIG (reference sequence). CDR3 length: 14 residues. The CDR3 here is CAWSVGHRTGELFF. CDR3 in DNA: TGTGCCTGGAGTGTGGGACATCGCACCGGGGAGCTGTTTTTT.

DNA of the CDR3: TGTGCCAGCACCCCCTTAGACATATCCAAAAACATTCAGTACTTC. Amino acids: CASTPLDISKNIQYF. V usage is TRBV28 and J usage is TRBJ2-4; D is unclear. The V end lost 7 bases, the J end lost 2 bases, and 15 bases lay between the germline ends. Germline CDR1 and CDR2: MDHEN and SYDVKM. The CDR3 covers 15 residues.

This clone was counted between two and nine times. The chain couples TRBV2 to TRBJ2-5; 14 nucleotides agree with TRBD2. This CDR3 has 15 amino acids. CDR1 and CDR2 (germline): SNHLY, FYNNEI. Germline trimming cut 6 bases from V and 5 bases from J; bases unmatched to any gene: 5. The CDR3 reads CASRTSGGGRETQYF. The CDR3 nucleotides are TGTGCCAGCAGGACTAGCGGGGGGGGGAGGGAGACCCAGTACTTC. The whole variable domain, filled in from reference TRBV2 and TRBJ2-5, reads EPEVTQTPSHQVTQMGQEVILRCVPISNHLYFYWYRQILGQKVEFLVSFYNNEISEKSEIFDDQFSVERPDGSNFTLKIRSTKLEDSAMYFCASRTSGGGRETQYFGPGTRLLVL.

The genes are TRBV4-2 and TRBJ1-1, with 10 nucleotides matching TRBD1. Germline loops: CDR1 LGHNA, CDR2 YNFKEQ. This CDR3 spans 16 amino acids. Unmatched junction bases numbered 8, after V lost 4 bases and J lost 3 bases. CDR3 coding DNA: TGTGCCAGCAGCCGAAGATTGGGGACAGGGGACACTGAAGCTTTCTTT. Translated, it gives CASSRRLGTGDTEAFF.

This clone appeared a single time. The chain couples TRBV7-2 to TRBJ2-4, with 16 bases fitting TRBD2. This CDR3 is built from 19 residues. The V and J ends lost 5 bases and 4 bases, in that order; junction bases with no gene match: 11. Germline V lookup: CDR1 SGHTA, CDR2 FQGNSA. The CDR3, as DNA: TGTGCCAGCAGCCCTTTGGCGGTGGGACTAGCGGGGGGGAAAAACATTCAGTACTTC. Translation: CASSPLAVGLAGGKNIQYF.

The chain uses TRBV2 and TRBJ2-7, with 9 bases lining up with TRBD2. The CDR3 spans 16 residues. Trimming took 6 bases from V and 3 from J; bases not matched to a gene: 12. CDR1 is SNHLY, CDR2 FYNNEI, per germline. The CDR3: CASRGSGGPHYYEQYF. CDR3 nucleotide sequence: TGTGCCAGCAGGGGAAGCGGGGGGCCACACTACTACGAGCAGTACTTC.

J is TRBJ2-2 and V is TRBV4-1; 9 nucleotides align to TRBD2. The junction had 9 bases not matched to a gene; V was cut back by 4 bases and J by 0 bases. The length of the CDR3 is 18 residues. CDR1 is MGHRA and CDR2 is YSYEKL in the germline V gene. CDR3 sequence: CASSRSGGLITNTGELFF. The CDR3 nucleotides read TGCGCCAGCAGCCGAAGCGGGGGGCTAATAACGAACACCGGGGAGCTGTTTTTT.

The chain's CDR3 is CASSLPGHEKQYF. CDR3 sequence (DNA): TGTGCCAGCAGTTTGCCAGGCCATGAGAAGCAGTACTTC. The rearrangement uses TRBV27 and TRBJ2-7, with D hard to call. The CDR3 is made up of 13 amino acids. The germline V gene encodes CDR1 MNHEY and CDR2 SMNVEV (reference sequence). V shed 3 bases and J shed 8 bases, with 14 bases lying between them.

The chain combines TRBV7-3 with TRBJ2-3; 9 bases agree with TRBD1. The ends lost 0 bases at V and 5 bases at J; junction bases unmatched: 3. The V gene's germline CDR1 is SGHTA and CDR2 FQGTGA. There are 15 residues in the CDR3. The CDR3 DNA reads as TGTGCCAGCAGCTTAACGCCGGGACAGGGAGATACGCAGTATTTT. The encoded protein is CASSLTPGQGDTQYF.

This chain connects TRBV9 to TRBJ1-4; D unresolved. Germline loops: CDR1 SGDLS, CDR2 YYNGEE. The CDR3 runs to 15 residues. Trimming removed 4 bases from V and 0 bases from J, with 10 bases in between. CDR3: CASSPDITTNEKLFF. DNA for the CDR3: TGTGCCAGCAGCCCCGACATAACAACTAATGAAAAACTGTTTTTT.

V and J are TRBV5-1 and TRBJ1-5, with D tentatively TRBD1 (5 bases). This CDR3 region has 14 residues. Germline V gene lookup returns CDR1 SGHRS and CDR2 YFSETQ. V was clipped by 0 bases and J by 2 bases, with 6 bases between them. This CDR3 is CASSLETGNQPQHF. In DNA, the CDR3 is TGCGCCAGCAGCTTGGAGACAGGCAATCAGCCCCAGCATTTT.

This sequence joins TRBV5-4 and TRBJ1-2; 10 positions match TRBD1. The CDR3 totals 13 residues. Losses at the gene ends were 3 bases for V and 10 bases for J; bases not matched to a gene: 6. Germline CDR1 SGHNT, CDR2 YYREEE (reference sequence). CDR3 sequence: CASSSTGGHFYTF. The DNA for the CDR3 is TGTGCCAGCAGCTCGACAGGGGGCCATTTCTACACCTTC.

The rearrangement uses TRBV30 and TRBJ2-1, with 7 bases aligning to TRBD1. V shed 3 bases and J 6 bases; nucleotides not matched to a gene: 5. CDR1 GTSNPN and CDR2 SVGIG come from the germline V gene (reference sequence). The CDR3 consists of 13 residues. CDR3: CAWRVPGGNEQFF. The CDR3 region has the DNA TGTGCCTGGAGGGTCCCAGGGGGCAATGAGCAGTTCTTC.

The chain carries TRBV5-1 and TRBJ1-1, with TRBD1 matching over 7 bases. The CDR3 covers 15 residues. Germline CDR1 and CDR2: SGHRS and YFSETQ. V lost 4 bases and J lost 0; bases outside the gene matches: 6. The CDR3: CASSTGQLMNTEAFF. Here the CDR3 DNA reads TGCGCCAGCAGCACGGGACAGCTGATGAACACTGAAGCTTTCTTT.

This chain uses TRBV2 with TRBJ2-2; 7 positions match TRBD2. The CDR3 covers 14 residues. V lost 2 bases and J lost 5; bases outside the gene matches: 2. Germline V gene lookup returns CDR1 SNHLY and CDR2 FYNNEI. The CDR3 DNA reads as TGTGCCAGCAGTGAATGGGGGGGAACCGGGGAGCTGTTTTTT. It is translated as CASSEWGGTGELFF.

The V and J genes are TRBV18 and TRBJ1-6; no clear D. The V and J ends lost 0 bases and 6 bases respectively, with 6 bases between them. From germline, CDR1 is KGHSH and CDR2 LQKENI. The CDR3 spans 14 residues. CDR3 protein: CASSPPTANSPLHF. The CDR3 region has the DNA TGTGCCAGCTCACCACCAACAGCTAATTCACCCCTCCACTTT.

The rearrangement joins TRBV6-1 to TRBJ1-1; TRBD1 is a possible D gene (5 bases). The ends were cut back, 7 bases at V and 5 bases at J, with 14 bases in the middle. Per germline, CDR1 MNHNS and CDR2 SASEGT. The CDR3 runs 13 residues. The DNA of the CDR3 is TGTGCCAGCACCGCAGGGTTCGTAACTGAAGCTTTCTTT. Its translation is CASTAGFVTEAFF.

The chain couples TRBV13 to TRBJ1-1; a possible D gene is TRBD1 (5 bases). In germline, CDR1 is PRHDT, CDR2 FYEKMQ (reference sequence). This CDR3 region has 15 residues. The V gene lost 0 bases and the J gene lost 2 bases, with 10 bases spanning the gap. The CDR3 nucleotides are TGTGCCAGCAGCTTAGGGCGGGGCTTCAACACTGAAGCTTTCTTT. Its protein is CASSLGRGFNTEAFF.

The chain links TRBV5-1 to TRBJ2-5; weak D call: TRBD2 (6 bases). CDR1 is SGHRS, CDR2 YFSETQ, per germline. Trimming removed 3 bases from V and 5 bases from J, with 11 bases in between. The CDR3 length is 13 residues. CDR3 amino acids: CASSSGGGETQYF. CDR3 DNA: TGCGCCAGCAGCTCTGGTGGGGGGGAGACCCAGTACTTC.